These T cell receptor beta chains were read from a single sample in a study of tumor-infiltrating lymphocytes in primary liver carcinoma. From the multiplex PCR reads, TCRdb called clonotypes with MiXCR, one entry per CDR3 protein. The repertoire holds approximately 92,000 distinct CDR3 sequences, with just under 70% as singletons. The sequencing input was tumor-adjacent normal liver tissue. The receptors here all came from a middle-aged man with primary liver carcinoma and hepatitis B virus infection. The CDR3 runs from the conserved cysteine through the conserved F or W. A D gene is named only where the DNA matches it firmly. The size entry is marked missing in some rows and otherwise reads once, few, many or a size class.

v_gene,abundance,j_gene,d_gene,CDR3nt,CDR3aa
TRBV10-1,many,TRBJ1-1,.,TGCGCCAGCAGTGAGTCGAACGGTGAAGCTTTCTTT,CASSESNGEAFF
TRBV2,.,TRBJ2-7,.,TGTGCCAGCAGTGAACCAGGGGCCTACGAGCAGTACTTC,CASSEPGAYEQYF
TRBV19,few,TRBJ2-7,.,TGTGCCAGTAGTATGTCTTGGAGGGACAACGAGCAGTACTTC,CASSMSWRDNEQYF
TRBV10-3,.,TRBJ1-2,.,TGTGCCAACCATACGGGACCCCAGGGCGGCTACACTTTC,CANHTGPQGGYTF
TRBV7-9,.,TRBJ2-1,.,TGTGCCAGCAGCGACCCCATGGCAGGTGTCTCCTACAATGAGCAGTTCTTC,CASSDPMAGVSYNEQFF
TRBV13,.,TRBJ2-3,.,TGTGCCAGCAGCTTGGGTGCAGAAACGCAGTATTTT,CASSLGAETQYF
TRBV11-2,.,TRBJ2-7,.,TGTGCCAGCAGCGAGAGCCTGGATTCCTACGAGCAGTACTTC,CASSESLDSYEQYF
TRBV11-1,.,TRBJ2-3,TRBD2,TGTGCCAGCAGCTACGGACTAGTCAGTGAAGATACGCAGTTTTTT,CASSYGLVSEDTQFF
TRBV11-2,.,TRBJ1-5,.,TGTACCAGCAGCTTAGAGGTTGGGGGCCAGGGTGCGCAGCATTTT,CTSSLEVGGQGAQHF
TRBV28,.,TRBJ2-4,.,TGTGCGACGTTCACAACCAACAAAACCATTCAGTACTTC,CATFTTNKTIQYF
TRBV11-1,.,TRBJ2-1,.,TGTGCCAGCAGCCTAGGCCAGGGATCCCACAATGAGCAGTTCTTC,CASSLGQGSHNEQFF
TRBV14,.,TRBJ2-7,TRBD2,TGTGCCAGCAGCCAAGTGAGCGGGAGGCCTTACGAGCAGTACTTC,CASSQVSGRPYEQYF
TRBV12-5,once,TRBJ2-3,.,TGTGCTAGTGACTGGGGCGATACGCAGTATTTT,CASDWGDTQYF
TRBV2,.,TRBJ1-5,.,TGTGCCAGCAAAAGGGGGGAGGAGGGCAATCAGCCCCAGCATTTT,CASKRGEEGNQPQHF
TRBV11-2,.,TRBJ2-7,.,TGTGCCAGCAGCTCGCAGGGGTCCGGGATGGGATACGAGCAGTACTTC,CASSSQGSGMGYEQYF
TRBV7-3,.,TRBJ1-5,.,TGTGCCAGCAGCTTACACCTCAGACGGGGAACAAGTAAGGAGGCAAGCAATCAGCCCCAGCATTTT,CASSLHLRRGTSKEASNQPQHF
TRBV10-3,once,TRBJ2-3,.,TGTGCCATCAGTGTGGATAGCGTGGGGGATGCGCAGTATTTT,CAISVDSVGDAQYF
TRBV12-3/TRBV12-4,.,TRBJ2-7,.,TGTGCCAGCAGTGCACTAGCCTACAATCAGTACTTT,CASSALAYNQYF
TRBV29-1,few,TRBJ1-2,TRBD1,TGCAGCGTTACAACAGGGGGGACGGATGACTACACTTTC,CSVTTGGTDDYTF
TRBV28,.,TRBJ2-1,.,TGTGCCACCAAGGGACTCGGCTCCTACAATGAGCAGCTCTTC,CATKGLGSYNEQLF
TRBV11-2,.,TRBJ2-5,.,TGTGCAAGCAGATCTCGGGACCCGGCCCACCAAGAGACCCAGTGCTTC,CASRSRDPAHQETQCF